This T cell receptor (beta chain) stems from a study of molecular identifiers for immune sequencing clone quantification (dated by TCRdb to between 2017 and 2018). About the full investigation: In a replicate experiment, RNA from roughly 20,000 or 100,000 naive CD8 T cells was split into five aliquots, four of which were sequenced. The study was a methods study using CD8 T cells to benchmark molecular-identifier clustering-based TCR repertoire sequencing (MIDCIRS) and TCR RNA copy counting. Broad study findings and their caveats: The sizes of highly expanded clones could end up underestimated when identical TCR molecules share a barcode. Spiked-in Jurkat TCR RNA (roughly 10 copies' worth), which is not part of the donor repertoire, was contained in the naive libraries. When barcode sub-clustering was left out, chimeric consensus sequences inflated TCR diversity, with chimeras reaching as high as 47%. Approximately 2.7 recovered TCR RNA copies per cell were obtained by modeling, versus roughly 10 by digital PCR, implying a capture efficiency of 25% to 30%. In CMV-specific effector cells, over 97% of molecules were held by clones above 20 RNA copies, whereas under 1% of molecules were held by such clones in naive cells. Even against a background of around 950,000 naive CD8 T cells, spiked-in Jurkat TCR RNA amounting to a single cell's worth was reported to be detectable.

To prepare the library, PCR was applied. These reads were obtained on a NextSeq 500. Bulk TCR libraries were prepared as previously described, using TCR primers listed in Table S5. Purification of total RNA was performed with the Qiagen AllPrep DNA/RNA kit. Reads from multiple sequencing runs of the same library were pooled before analysis. Per the authors' processing: Reads were retained only if the reads had an exact TCR constant sequence, and the retained reads were trimmed to 150 nt and grouped according to their 12-nt molecular barcodes. Reads inside each barcode group were sub-clustered using a 15% Levenshtein threshold, and a quality-weighted consensus sequence was constructed for each RNA molecule. Non-functional sequences were filtered out, along with any lower-count sequence sitting one edit away from another sequence. Based on fitting two negative binomial distributions, any barcode sub-cluster with under 20% of the maximum read count was discarded. TCRdb reprocessing: public reads trimmed at Q25 with fastp, clones called with MiXCR, in-frame beta chains kept. All rows with the same CDR3 protein become a single entry with the most common DNA and genes. For this entry, the V and J calls and clone size follow TCRdb and not the study's own pipeline. Across this sample there are approximately 500,000 distinct CDR3 sequences, with 25% seen only once. The ten most abundant clones make up 0.7% to 0.9% of the sample.

Libraries of naive CD8 T cells were built from approximately 20,000 to 980,000 sorted cells, with 10%, 30% or 50% of the purified RNA used. On a BD FACSAria II, naive CD8 T cells were FACS-sorted as CD8+CD4-CCR7+CD45RA+ and collected into RLT Plus buffer. Detection sensitivity was tested by spiking Jurkat RNA equal to about eleven TCR copies' worth into samples containing 20,000-1,000,000 naive CD8 T cells. CD8 T cells were enriched using RosetteSep CD8+ T Cell Enrichment Cocktail and Ficoll-Paque, and the enriched cells then underwent ACK red cell lysis. Trimming removed 0 bases from V and 0 bases from J, leaving 15 bases between the germline ends. The CDR3 contains 17 residues, cysteine and phenylalanine counted. Of the read, only the CDR3 DNA is kept; its 51 bases are in frame from base 1. Sequences SGHKS (CDR1) and YYEKEE (CDR2) are obtained from the germline V gene (reference sequence). The sample holds a few counts of this clonotype. Its target antigen remains unknown. No base quality values were provided; no much bigger clone lies one nucleotide off.

Sequenced sample: naive CD8+ T cells from blood, with Jurkat cell RNA spiked in. Read against the paper, the sample's cell subset or site label means: FACS-sorted CD8+CD4-CCR7+CD45RA+ naive T cells. The chain was built from TRBV5-5 and TRBJ1-1; no D gene call is confident. The receptor was derived from a human donor in good health. Some libraries in this study had Jurkat cell RNA spiked in. The DNA sequence is TGTGCCAGCAGCTTGGACGAAGCCAGGACCATGAACACTGAAGCTTTCTTT. Translated, this gives CASSLDEARTMNTEAFF.